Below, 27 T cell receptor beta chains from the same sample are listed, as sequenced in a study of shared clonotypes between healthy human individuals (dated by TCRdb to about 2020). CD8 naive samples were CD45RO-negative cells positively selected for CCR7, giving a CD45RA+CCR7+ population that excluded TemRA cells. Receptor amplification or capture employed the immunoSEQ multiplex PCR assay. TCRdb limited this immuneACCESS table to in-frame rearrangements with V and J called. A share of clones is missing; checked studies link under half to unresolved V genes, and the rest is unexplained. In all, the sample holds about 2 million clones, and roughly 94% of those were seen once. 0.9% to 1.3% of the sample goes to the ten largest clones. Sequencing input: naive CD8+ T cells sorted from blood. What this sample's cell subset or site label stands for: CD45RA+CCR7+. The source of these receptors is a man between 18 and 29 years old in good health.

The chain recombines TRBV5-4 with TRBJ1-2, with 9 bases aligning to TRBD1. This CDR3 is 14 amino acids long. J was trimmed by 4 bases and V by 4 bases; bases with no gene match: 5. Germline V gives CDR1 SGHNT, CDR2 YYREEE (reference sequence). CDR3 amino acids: CASSGTGTGYGYTF. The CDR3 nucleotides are TGTGCCAGCAGCGGGACAGGGACGGGCTATGGCTACACCTTC.

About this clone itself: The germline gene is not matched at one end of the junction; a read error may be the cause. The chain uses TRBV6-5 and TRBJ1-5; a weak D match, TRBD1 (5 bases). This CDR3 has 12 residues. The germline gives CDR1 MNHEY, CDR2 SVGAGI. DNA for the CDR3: TGTGCCAGCAGTTACAGGGACGGGAACCTAAATTTT. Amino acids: CASSYRDGNLNF.

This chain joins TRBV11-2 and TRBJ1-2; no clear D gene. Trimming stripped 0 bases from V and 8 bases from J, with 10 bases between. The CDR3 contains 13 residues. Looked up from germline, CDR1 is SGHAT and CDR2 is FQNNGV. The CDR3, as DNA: TGTGCCAGCAGCTTAGATCCTTCCTTGGGCTACACCTTC. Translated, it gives CASSLDPSLGYTF.

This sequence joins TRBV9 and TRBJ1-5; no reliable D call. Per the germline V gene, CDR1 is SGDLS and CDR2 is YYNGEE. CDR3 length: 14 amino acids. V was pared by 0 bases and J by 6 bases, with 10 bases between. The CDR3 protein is CASSVGVLGQPQHF. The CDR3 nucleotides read TGTGCCAGCAGCGTAGGGGTTTTGGGTCAGCCCCAGCATTTT.

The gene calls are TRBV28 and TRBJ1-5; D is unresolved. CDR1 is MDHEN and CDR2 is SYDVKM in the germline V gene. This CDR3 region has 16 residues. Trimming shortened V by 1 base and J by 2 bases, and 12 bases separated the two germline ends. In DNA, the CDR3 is TGTGCCAGCAGTTTATTAGGATCGGATGGCAATCAGCCCCAGCATTTT. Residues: CASSLLGSDGNQPQHF.

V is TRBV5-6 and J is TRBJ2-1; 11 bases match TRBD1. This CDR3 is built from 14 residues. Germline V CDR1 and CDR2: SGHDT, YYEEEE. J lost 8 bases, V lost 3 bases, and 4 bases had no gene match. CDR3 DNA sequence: TGTGCCAGCAGCTCCGGACAGGGGGCTTATGAGCAGTTCTTC. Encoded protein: CASSSGQGAYEQFF.

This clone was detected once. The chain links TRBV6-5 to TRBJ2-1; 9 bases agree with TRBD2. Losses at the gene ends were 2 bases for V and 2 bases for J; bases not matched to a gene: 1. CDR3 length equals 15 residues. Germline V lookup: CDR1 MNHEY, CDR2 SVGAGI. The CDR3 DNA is TGTGCCAGCAGTTACGCGGGAGGGACCTACAATGAGCAGTTCTTC. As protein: CASSYAGGTYNEQFF.

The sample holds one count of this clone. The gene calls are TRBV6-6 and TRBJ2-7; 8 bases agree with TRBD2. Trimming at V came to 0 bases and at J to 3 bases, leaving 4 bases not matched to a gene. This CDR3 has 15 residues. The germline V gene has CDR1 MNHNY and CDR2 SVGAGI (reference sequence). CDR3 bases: TGTGCCAGCAGTTACTCCGGGGGGGGAAACTACGAGCAGTACTTC. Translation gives CASSYSGGGNYEQYF.

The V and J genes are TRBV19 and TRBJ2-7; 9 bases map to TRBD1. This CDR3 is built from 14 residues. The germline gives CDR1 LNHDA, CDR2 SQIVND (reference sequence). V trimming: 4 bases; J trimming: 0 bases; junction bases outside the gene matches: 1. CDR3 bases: TGTGCCAGTAGTAACAGGGGGCCCTCCTACGAGCAGTACTTC. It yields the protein CASSNRGPSYEQYF.

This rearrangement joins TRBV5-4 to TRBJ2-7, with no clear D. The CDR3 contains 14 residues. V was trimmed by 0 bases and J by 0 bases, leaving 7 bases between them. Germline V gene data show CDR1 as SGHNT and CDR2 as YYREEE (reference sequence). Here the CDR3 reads CASSLEANSYEQYF. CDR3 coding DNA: TGTGCCAGCAGCTTGGAAGCTAACTCCTACGAGCAGTACTTC.

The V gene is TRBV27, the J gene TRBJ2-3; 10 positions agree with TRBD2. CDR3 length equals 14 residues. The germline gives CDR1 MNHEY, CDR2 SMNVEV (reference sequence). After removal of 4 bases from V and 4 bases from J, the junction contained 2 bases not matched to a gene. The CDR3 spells CASSYGLAADTQYF. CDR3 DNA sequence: TGTGCCAGCAGTTACGGACTAGCGGCAGATACGCAGTATTTT.

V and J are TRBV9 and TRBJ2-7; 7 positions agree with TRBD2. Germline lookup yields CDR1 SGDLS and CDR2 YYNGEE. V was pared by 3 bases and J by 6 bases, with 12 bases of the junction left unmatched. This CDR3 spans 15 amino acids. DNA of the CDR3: TGTGCCAGCAGCGCCTCTAGCGGCCTGCCTTCCGAGCAGTACTTC. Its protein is CASSASSGLPSEQYF.

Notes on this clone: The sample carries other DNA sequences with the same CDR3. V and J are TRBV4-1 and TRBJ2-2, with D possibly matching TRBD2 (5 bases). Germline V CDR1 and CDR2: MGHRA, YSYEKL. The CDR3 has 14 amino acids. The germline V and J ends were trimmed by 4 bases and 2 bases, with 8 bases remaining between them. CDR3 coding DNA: TGCGCCAGCAGCCTTCGACTAAACACCGGGGAGCTGTTTTTT. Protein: CASSLRLNTGELFF.

CDR3 sequence reads: CASSLTGFWNTEAFF. The CDR3 nucleotides read TGTGCCAGCAGCTTGACAGGGTTTTGGAACACTGAAGCTTTCTTT. This chain uses TRBV5-4 with TRBJ1-1, with D tentatively TRBD1 (6 bases). Per germline, CDR1 SGHNT and CDR2 YYREEE (reference sequence). The CDR3 consists of 15 residues. Trimming took off 1 base at V and 1 base at J, with 11 bases between the two ends.

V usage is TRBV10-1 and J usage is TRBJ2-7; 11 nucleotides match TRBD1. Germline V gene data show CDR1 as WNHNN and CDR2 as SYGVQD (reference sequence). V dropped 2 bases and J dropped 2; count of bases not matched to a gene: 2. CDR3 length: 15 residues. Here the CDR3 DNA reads TGCGCCAGCAGTGAGGGACAGGGGGCTCCCTACGAGCAGTACTTC. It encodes CASSEGQGAPYEQYF.

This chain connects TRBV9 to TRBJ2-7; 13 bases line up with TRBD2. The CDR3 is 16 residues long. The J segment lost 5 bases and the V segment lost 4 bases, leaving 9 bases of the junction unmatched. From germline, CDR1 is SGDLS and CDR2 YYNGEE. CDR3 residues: CASSLGLAGVVDEQYF. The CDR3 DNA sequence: TGTGCCAGCAGCCTTGGACTAGCGGGAGTGGTTGACGAGCAGTACTTC.

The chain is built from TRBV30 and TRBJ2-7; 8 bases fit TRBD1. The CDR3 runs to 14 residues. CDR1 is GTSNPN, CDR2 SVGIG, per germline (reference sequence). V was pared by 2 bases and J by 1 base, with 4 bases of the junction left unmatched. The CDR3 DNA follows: TGTGCCTGGAGTAAGGGACAGGCATCCTACGAGCAGTACTTC. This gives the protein CAWSKGQASYEQYF.

In nucleotides, the CDR3 is TGCAGCGTTGAAGATCTGTCCGCTGAAGCTTTCTTT. It yields the protein CSVEDLSAEAFF. The chain combines TRBV29-1 with TRBJ1-1; D gene unclear. The CDR3 covers 12 residues. With 0 bases removed from V and 6 bases from J, the gap between germline ends came to 8 bases. Germline assignment: CDR1 SQVTM and CDR2 ANQGSEA.

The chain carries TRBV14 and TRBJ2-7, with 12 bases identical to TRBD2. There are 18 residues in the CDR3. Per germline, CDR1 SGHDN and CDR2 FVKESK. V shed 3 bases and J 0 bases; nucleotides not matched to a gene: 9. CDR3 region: CASSQEGLAGPPSYEQYF. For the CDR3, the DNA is TGTGCCAGCAGCCAGGAGGGACTAGCGGGCCCACCCTCCTACGAGCAGTACTTC.

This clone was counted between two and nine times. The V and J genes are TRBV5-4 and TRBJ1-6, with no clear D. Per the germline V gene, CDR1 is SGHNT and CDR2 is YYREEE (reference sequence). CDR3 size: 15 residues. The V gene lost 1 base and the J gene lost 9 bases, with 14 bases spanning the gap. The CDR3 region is CASSLPAGPGSPLHF. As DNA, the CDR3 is TGTGCCAGCAGCTTGCCGGCGGGTCCTGGTTCACCCCTCCACTTT.

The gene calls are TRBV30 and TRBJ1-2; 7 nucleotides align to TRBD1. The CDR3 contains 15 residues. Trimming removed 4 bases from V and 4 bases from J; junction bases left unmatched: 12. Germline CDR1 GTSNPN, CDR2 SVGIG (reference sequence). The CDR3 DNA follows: TGTGCCTGGAATCAAAACCACAGGGACAGCTATGGCTACACCTTC. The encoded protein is CAWNQNHRDSYGYTF.

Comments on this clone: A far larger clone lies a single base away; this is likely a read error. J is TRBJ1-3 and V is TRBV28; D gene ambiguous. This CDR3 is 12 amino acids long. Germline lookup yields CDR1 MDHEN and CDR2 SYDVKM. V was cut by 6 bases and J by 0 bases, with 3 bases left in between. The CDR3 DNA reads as TGTGCCAGCAGCTACTCTGGAAACACCATATATTTT. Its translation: CASSYSGNTIYF.

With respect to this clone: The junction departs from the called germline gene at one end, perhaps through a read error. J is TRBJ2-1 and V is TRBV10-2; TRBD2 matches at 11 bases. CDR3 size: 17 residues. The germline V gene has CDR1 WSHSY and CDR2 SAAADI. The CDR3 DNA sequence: TGCGCCAGCACTGAGTGGGGGACTAGCGGACAGTACAATGAGCAGTTCTTC. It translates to CASTEWGTSGQYNEQFF.

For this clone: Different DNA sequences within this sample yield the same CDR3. CDR3: CASSLTPSDYEQYF. The CDR3 DNA is TGCGCCAGCAGCTTGACCCCCAGCGACTACGAGCAGTACTTC. The rearrangement joins TRBV5-1 to TRBJ2-7; D gene uncertain. Germline values: CDR1 SGHRS, CDR2 YFSETQ. CDR3 length: 14 amino acids. V lost 1 base, J lost 3 bases, and 11 bases lay in between.

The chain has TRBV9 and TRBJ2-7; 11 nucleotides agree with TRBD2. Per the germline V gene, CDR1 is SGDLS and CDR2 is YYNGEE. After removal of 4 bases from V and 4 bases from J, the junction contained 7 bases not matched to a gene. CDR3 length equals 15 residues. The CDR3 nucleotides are TGTGCCAGCAGCCCACTAGCGGGAGTGATGTACGAGCAGTACTTC. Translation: CASSPLAGVMYEQYF.

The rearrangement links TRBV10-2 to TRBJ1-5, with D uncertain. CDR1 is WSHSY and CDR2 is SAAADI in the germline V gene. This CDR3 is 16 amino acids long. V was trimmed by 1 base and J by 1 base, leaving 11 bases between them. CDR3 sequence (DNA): TGCGCCAGCAGTGAGTGCATAAGGGTGAGCAATCAGCCCCAGCATTTT. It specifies CASSECIRVSNQPQHF.

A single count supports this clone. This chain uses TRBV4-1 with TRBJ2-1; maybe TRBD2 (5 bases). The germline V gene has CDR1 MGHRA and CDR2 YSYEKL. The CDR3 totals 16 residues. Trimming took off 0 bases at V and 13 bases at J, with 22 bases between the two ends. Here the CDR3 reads CASSQEGEAGVMGQFF. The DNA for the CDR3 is TGCGCCAGCAGCCAAGAAGGTGAGGCGGGTGTAATGGGACAGTTCTTC.